This T cell receptor (beta chain) was sequenced during a study of blood T cell repertoires in COVID-19. Trimming cost V 2 bases and J 9 bases; bases outside gene matches: 4. This CDR3 spans 13 amino acids. From germline, CDR1 is SEHNR and CDR2 FQNEAQ (reference sequence). Sequenced by immunoSEQ multiplex PCR; TCRdb stores in-frame clones only, minus some. This table holds 140,000 to 150,000 clones, 86% found once. The sequencing input was PBMCs or T cells enriched from blood (not recorded which). The sequence came from a man in his forties or fifties who had recovered from COVID-19. The V gene is TRBV7-9, the J gene TRBJ2-1; 7 bases match TRBD2. CDR3 residues: CASSLTSVSEQFF. CDR3 in DNA: TGTGCCAGCAGCTTAACTAGCGTGAGTGAGCAGTTCTTC. The full variable domain, completed using reference TRBV7-9 and TRBJ2-1, is DTGVSQNPRHKITKRGQNVTFRCDPISEHNRLYWYRQTLGQGPEFLTYFQNEAQLEKSRLLSDRFSAERPKGSFSTLEIQRTEQGDSAMYLCASSLTSVSEQFFGPGTRLTVL.